Below, 31 T cell receptor beta chains from the same sample are listed, as sequenced in a study of T-cell memory formation after mild COVID-19. MiXCR, applied by TCRdb to the 5' RACE reads, yields one record per CDR3 protein. Found here are approximately 180,000 distinct CDR3 sequences, approximately 16% of them singletons; the top ten hold approximately 2.2%. The sequencing sample was made of PBMCs or a T cell subset sorted from them (not recorded which). These receptors all stem from an adult woman who had mild COVID-19 (a few samples of this study predate the infection). Cell type and time point are not known.

This clonotype has only a few counts. For the CDR3, the DNA is TGTGCCAGCAGCTCACCGGGACCCCGCTCCGAGCAGTACTTC. It translates to CASSSPGPRSEQYF. V is TRBV7-9 and J is TRBJ2-7; D may match TRBD1 or TRBD2 (5 bases each). The CDR3 has 14 residues. Trimming cost V 4 bases and J 6 bases, with 16 bases left between them. Germline CDR1 reads SEHNR; CDR2 reads FQNEAQ (reference sequence).

A few counts support this clonotype. The chain carries TRBV19 and TRBJ1-1; possibly TRBD1 for D (5 bases). The V and J ends lost 1 base and 4 bases respectively, with 7 bases between them. The germline CDR1 and CDR2 sequences are LNHDA and SQIVND (reference sequence). This CDR3 contains 13 residues. This CDR3 is CASSIVGATEAFF. The DNA of the CDR3 is TGTGCCAGTAGTATAGTAGGGGCCACTGAAGCTTTCTTT.

This clonotype was seen more than once but under ten times. The chain links TRBV15 to TRBJ2-7; 11 bases line up with TRBD1. The germline V gene encodes CDR1 LNHNV and CDR2 YYDKDF (reference sequence). V was clipped by 5 bases and J by 3 bases; unmatched bases: 3. CDR3 length: 14 residues. CDR3 sequence: CATSWTGGGYEQYF. The CDR3 bases are TGTGCCACCAGCTGGACAGGGGGCGGCTACGAGCAGTACTTC. Full variable domain (remainder filled in from reference TRBV15 and TRBJ2-7): DAMVIQNPRYQVTQFGKPVTLSCSQTLNHNVMYWYQQKSSQAPKLLFHYYDKDFNNEADTPDNFQSRRPNTSFCFLDIRSPGLGDTAMYLCATSWTGGGYEQYFGPGTRLTVT.

This clonotype came up a few times. The V gene is TRBV11-1, the J gene TRBJ2-4; 11 nucleotides agree with TRBD1. Germline lookup yields CDR1 SGHAT and CDR2 FQDESV (reference sequence). The CDR3 is 16 amino acids. V trimming: 4 bases; J trimming: 9 bases; junction bases outside the gene matches: 11. CDR3 nucleotides: TGTGCCAGCAGCTCCTCCCCGGGGACAGGGGGGGGCATTCAGTACTTC. Translating it yields CASSSSPGTGGGIQYF.

A few counts support this clonotype. V gene TRBV18 combines with J gene TRBJ2-7; TRBD1 matches at 10 bases. The CDR3 covers 15 residues. The germline V gene has CDR1 KGHSH and CDR2 LQKENI. V was clipped by 2 bases and J by 6 bases; unmatched bases: 7. The CDR3 region is CASSPLGQGISEQYF. The CDR3 DNA reads as TGTGCCAGCTCACCATTGGGACAGGGGATCTCCGAGCAGTACTTC.

This clonotype was seen more than once but under ten times. The chain uses TRBV6-5 and TRBJ2-7; tentative D call: TRBD2 (6 bases). The germline V and J ends were trimmed by 3 bases and 4 bases, with 16 bases remaining between them. The CDR3 sequence is 15 residues long. The germline CDR1 and CDR2 sequences are MNHEY and SVGAGI. The chain's CDR3 is CASSYVPTGVYEQYF. In DNA form, the CDR3 reads TGTGCCAGCAGTTATGTCCCTACGGGGGTATACGAGCAGTACTTC.

J is TRBJ1-5 and V is TRBV5-1, with D tentatively TRBD1 (6 bases). CDR3 length: 20 amino acids. The germline gives CDR1 SGHRS, CDR2 YFSETQ. V lost 4 bases and J 0 bases, leaving 26 bases between the germline ends. The CDR3, as DNA: TGCGCCAGCAGCGTGTCTGTGACACAGGGTCCAATATATAGCAATCAGCCCCAGCATTTT. Residues: CASSVSVTQGPIYSNQPQHF.

The sample holds many counts of this clonotype. CDR3 sequence: CASSYRQGWSPLHF. The CDR3 DNA follows: TGTGCCAGCAGTTACCGTCAGGGTTGGTCACCCCTCCACTTT. The rearrangement uses TRBV6-5 and TRBJ1-6; possibly TRBD1 for D (5 bases). The CDR3 spans 14 residues. V lost 2 bases, J lost 10 bases, and 12 bases lay in between. CDR1 and CDR2 (germline): MNHEY, SVGAGI.

This sequence joins TRBV6-6 and TRBJ2-1; 11 positions agree with TRBD2. Germline CDR1 and CDR2: MNHNY and SVGAGI (reference sequence). There are 16 residues in the CDR3. The V and J ends lost 1 base and 9 bases, in that order; junction bases with no gene match: 8. CDR3 DNA sequence: TGTGCCAGCAGTTACTTAGCGGGGGGGACGACACGTGAGCAGTTCTTC. Encoded protein: CASSYLAGGTTREQFF.

Here the CDR3 reads CASSSQGGVGTEAFF. The CDR3 DNA sequence: TGTGCCAGCAGCTCCCAAGGGGGGGTGGGCACTGAAGCTTTCTTT. The rearrangement joins TRBV11-2 to TRBJ1-1; a weak D match, TRBD1 (6 bases). CDR1 and CDR2 from the germline V gene are SGHAT and FQNNGV. The CDR3 is 15 amino acids. V shed 4 bases and J shed 4 bases, with 16 bases lying between them. The full variable domain, in which reference TRBV11-2 and TRBJ1-1 provide the parts outside the CDR3, is EAGVAQSPRYKIIEKRQSVAFWCNPISGHATLYWYQQILGQGPKLLIQFQNNGVVDDSQLPKDRFSAERLKGVDSTLKIQPAKLEDSAVYLCASSSQGGVGTEAFFGQGTRLTVV.

This clonotype was recorded a few times. This rearrangement joins TRBV7-6 to TRBJ1-1; a weak D match, TRBD1 (5 bases). V gave up 5 bases and J gave up 0 bases, with 13 bases separating them. The CDR3 loop spans 15 amino acids. Germline V gives CDR1 SGHVS, CDR2 FNYEAQ. The CDR3 sequence: CASSIAPGLNTEAFF. The CDR3 nucleotides read TGTGCCAGCAGCATCGCCCCGGGGCTGAACACTGAAGCTTTCTTT.

The chain is built from TRBV5-4 and TRBJ2-7; tentatively, D is TRBD2 (6 bases). Between the trimmed V and J ends, which lost 4 bases and 3 bases, there was a span of 17 bases. Germline-derived CDR1 and CDR2 are SGHNT and YYREEE (reference sequence). This CDR3 region has 15 residues. CDR3 in amino acids: CASSTSMGLFYEQYF. CDR3 nucleotides: TGTGCCAGCAGCACGTCGATGGGACTTTTCTACGAGCAGTACTTC.

The chain uses TRBV6-2 or TRBV6-3 and TRBJ1-5; tentative D call: TRBD1 (6 bases). V was shortened by 5 bases and J by 2 bases, with 10 bases between the two germline ends. CDR3 length equals 14 residues. The germline gives CDR1 MNHEY, CDR2 SVGEGT. CDR3 sequence reads: CASSAGAGNQPQHF. The CDR3 coding sequence is TGTGCCAGCAGTGCAGGGGCAGGCAATCAGCCCCAGCATTTT.

This clonotype occurred a few times. The CDR3 DNA is TGTGCCAGCAGTTTGGACACCTACACTGAAGCTTTCTTT. This gives the protein CASSLDTYTEAFF. The chain recombines TRBV12-3 or TRBV12-4 with TRBJ1-1; possibly TRBD1 for D (5 bases). CDR3 size: 13 residues. Trimming stripped 3 bases from V and 3 bases from J, with 8 bases between.

The CDR3 coding sequence is TGCGCCAGCAGCTTGGCGGCGGGAGACAATGAGCAGTTCTTC. Translating it yields CASSLAAGDNEQFF. The V gene is TRBV5-1, the J gene TRBJ2-1; 7 bases agree with TRBD2. V lost 0 bases to trimming and J lost 5 bases; unmatched junction nucleotides: 2. The CDR3 spans 14 residues. Germline CDR1 is SGHRS and CDR2 is YFSETQ.

This clonotype was seen more than once but under ten times. The V gene is TRBV20-1, the J gene TRBJ2-1, with TRBD2 matching 11 bases. The V gene end was trimmed by 7 bases and the J gene end by 0 bases; junction bases not matched to a gene: 2. This CDR3 has 14 residues. CDR1 and CDR2 (germline): DFQATT, SNEGSKA (reference sequence). CDR3 DNA sequence: TGCAGTGTCGGGACTAGCGGCTCCTACAATGAGCAGTTCTTC. It yields the protein CSVGTSGSYNEQFF.

This sequence joins TRBV12-3 or TRBV12-4 and TRBJ2-7; a weak D match, TRBD2 (6 bases). The CDR3 totals 16 residues. Trimming stripped 4 bases from V and 6 bases from J, with 22 bases between. The CDR3 here is CASSSRGDVLGAEQYF. CDR3 in DNA: TGTGCCAGCAGTTCCCGCGGGGACGTCCTCGGGGCCGAGCAGTACTTC.

In its sample, this clonotype was seen many times. This chain connects TRBV5-1 to TRBJ2-2; TRBD2 aligns across 9 bases. The V gene end was trimmed by 4 bases and the J gene end by 6 bases; junction bases not matched to a gene: 7. Germline V gene lookup returns CDR1 SGHRS and CDR2 YFSETQ. This CDR3 spans 15 amino acids. Here the CDR3 DNA reads TGCGCCAGCAGCATCCTAGCGGGGCCAGCCGGGGAGCTGTTTTTT. Its translation is CASSILAGPAGELFF.

This clonotype showed up just a few times. Here the CDR3 reads CASLGGPGTGELFF. In DNA form, the CDR3 reads TGTGCCAGCCTCGGAGGGCCGGGCACCGGGGAGCTGTTTTTT. This chain connects TRBV27 to TRBJ2-2; D might be TRBD2 (6 bases). Germline V gene sequence: CDR1 MNHEY, CDR2 SMNVEV (reference sequence). This CDR3 contains 14 residues. The V gene lost 8 bases and the J gene lost 4 bases, with 14 bases spanning the gap.

This clonotype was observed a few times. The chain employs TRBV10-3 and TRBJ1-1; D is perhaps TRBD1 (6 bases). Trimming removed 5 bases at V and 1 base at J, with 14 bases between. The CDR3 runs 15 residues. Germline V gene lookup returns CDR1 ENHRY and CDR2 SYGVKD. The CDR3, as DNA: TGTGCCATCAGTCTAACCGGGACACCGAACACTGAAGCTTTCTTT. It is translated as CAISLTGTPNTEAFF.

This clonotype came up a few times. The genes are TRBV18 and TRBJ2-7; the D gene is possibly TRBD1 (5 bases). The ends were cut back, 4 bases at V and 2 bases at J, with 15 bases in the middle. The CDR3 has 15 residues. CDR1 and CDR2 (germline): KGHSH, LQKENI. Here the CDR3 DNA reads TGTGCCAGCTCACAGGGCCAGGGCTATCCCTACGAGCAGTACTTC. It specifies CASSQGQGYPYEQYF. Complete variable domain (other parts from reference TRBV18 and TRBJ2-7): NAGVMQNPRHLVRRRGQEARLRCSPMKGHSHVYWYRQLPEEGLKFMVYLQKENIIDESGMPKERFSAEFPKEGPSILRIQQVVRGDSAAYFCASSQGQGYPYEQYFGPGTRLTVT.

The genes are TRBV5-1 and TRBJ1-6; TRBD1 aligns across 7 bases. J lost 10 bases, V lost 4 bases, and 20 bases had no gene match. CDR3 length equals 18 residues. Germline V gene sequence: CDR1 SGHRS, CDR2 YFSETQ. CDR3 coding DNA: TGCGCCAGCAGCCACGACAGGGTAAAGGGGCGGATGGGGTCACCCCTCCACTTT. Residues: CASSHDRVKGRMGSPLHF. The whole variable domain, filled in from reference TRBV5-1 and TRBJ1-6, reads KAGVTQTPRYLIKTRGQQVTLSCSPISGHRSVSWYQQTPGQGLQFLFEYFSETQRNKGNFPGRFSGRQFSNSRSEMNVSTLELGDSALYLCASSHDRVKGRMGSPLHFGNGTRLTVT.

V gene TRBV12-3 or TRBV12-4 combines with J gene TRBJ2-7; a possible D gene is TRBD1 (5 bases). V lost 5 bases and J lost 2, with 16 bases in between. This CDR3 has 15 amino acids. The CDR3: CASSPHDSATYEQYF. The CDR3 DNA is TGTGCCAGCAGTCCGCACGACAGCGCGACCTACGAGCAGTACTTC.

The chain links TRBV24-1 to TRBJ1-5, with 9 positions matching TRBD1. The germline V gene encodes CDR1 KGHDR and CDR2 SFDVKD. Trimming took 4 bases from V and 6 from J; bases not matched to a gene: 6. The length of the CDR3 is 15 residues. Here the CDR3 reads CATSETQGAGQPQHF. The CDR3 DNA follows: TGTGCCACCAGTGAAACACAGGGGGCAGGTCAGCCCCAGCATTTT.

In this sample, this clonotype turned up a few times. The rearrangement joins TRBV24-1 to TRBJ2-5, with TRBD2 matching over 12 bases. Germline V lookup: CDR1 KGHDR, CDR2 SFDVKD. CDR3 length: 17 residues. V lost 5 bases, J lost 1 base, and 7 bases stayed unmatched. The CDR3 DNA follows: TGTGCCACCAGTGGAAGGACTAGCGGGGACTCCCAAGAGACCCAGTACTTC. The encoded protein is CATSGRTSGDSQETQYF.

This clonotype has a handful of counts. The V call is TRBV12-3 or TRBV12-4, the J call TRBJ2-1; 11 bases line up with TRBD2. Trimming at V came to 5 bases and at J to 7 bases, leaving 7 bases not matched to a gene. The length of the CDR3 is 15 residues. CDR3 region: CASSLSGGAGNEQFF. CDR3 nucleotides: TGTGCCAGCAGTCTTAGCGGGGGGGCCGGTAATGAGCAGTTCTTC.

This clonotype appeared a few times. This chain joins TRBV24-1 and TRBJ2-6; D is tentatively TRBD1 or TRBD2 (5 bases each). V was trimmed by 12 bases and J by 0 bases, leaving 17 bases between them. Per germline, CDR1 KGHDR and CDR2 SFDVKD. There are 16 residues in the CDR3. CDR3 in DNA: TGTGCCGCCGGCGGTCTGGGGACCTCTGGGGCCAACGTCCTGACTTTC. It is translated as CAAGGLGTSGANVLTF.

CDR3 DNA: TGTGCCAGCAGCTTAGTTTACGAAAAACTGTTTTTT. It codes for CASSLVYEKLFF. The chain employs TRBV11-2 and TRBJ1-4, with unresolved D. The CDR3 totals 12 residues. V gave up 1 base and J gave up 8 bases, with 5 bases separating them. Germline loops: CDR1 SGHAT, CDR2 FQNNGV.

This clonotype was seen repeatedly, ten times or more. The chain combines TRBV21-1 with TRBJ2-5; the table's D call, TRBD1, has no DNA check behind it. TRBV21-1 represents a pseudogene. This CDR3 contains 17 residues. CDR3 protein: CASSVPQQGAEQETQYF. The CDR3 DNA reads TGTGCCAGCAGCGTCCCCCAGCAGGGGGCGGAACAAGAGACCCAGTACTTC.

This clonotype was seen only a few times. This chain joins TRBV20-1 and TRBJ1-1; no definite D call. CDR1 is DFQATT and CDR2 is SNEGSKA in the germline V gene (reference sequence). V lost 6 bases to trimming and J lost 11 bases, with 19 bases between them. This CDR3 is built from 12 residues. This CDR3 is CSASTRIPRAFF. The CDR3 nucleotides are TGCAGTGCCAGCACAAGGATCCCGAGGGCTTTCTTT.

Ten or more counts support this clonotype. The rearrangement joins TRBV7-8 to TRBJ2-3; perhaps TRBD1 as D (6 bases). Germline V CDR1 and CDR2: SGHVS, FQNEAQ. V lost 5 bases and J lost 4, with 16 bases in between. The CDR3 totals 15 residues. The CDR3 sequence is CASSQGQGWSDTQYF. For the CDR3, the DNA is TGTGCCAGCAGCCAGGGGCAGGGGTGGTCAGATACGCAGTATTTT.